The subject of this entry is one T cell receptor (beta chain). Its specificity is not known. The data derive from a study of cytomegalovirus exposure and HLA in healthy donors. The study, taken as a whole, reports: Within a later analysis, the majority of CMV-associated TCR beta chains appeared HLA-restricted. Whilst most TCR sequences proved rare, a subset of public TCRs occurred across many donors. In vitro, a few CMV-associated chains proved specific for CMV antigens.

Use of 60 Vbeta and 13 Jbeta primers characterized the PCR. Profiling relied on immunoSEQ multiplex PCR, and the TCRdb table lists in-frame clones only, not all of them. This sample has some 150,000 clones; about 72% occur once, and the top ten carry 2% to 2.5%. The V gene's germline CDR1 is MNHNS and CDR2 SASEGT. V was clipped by 1 base and J by 5 bases, with 8 bases between them. The CDR3 covers 14 residues. This sequence joins TRBV6-1 and TRBJ2-2, with D maybe TRBD1 (6 bases). The source of this sequence is a man aged 40-50 years in good health and CMV-seronegative. What was sequenced was PBMCs. This CDR3 reads CASSEGGGTGELFF. CDR3 sequence (DNA): TGTGCCAGCAGTGAAGGAGGGGGTACCGGGGAGCTGTTTTTT.